Listed here is a single T cell receptor (beta chain). Its specificity is unknown. This sample stems from a study of cytomegalovirus exposure and HLA in healthy donors. Study information: From donors who were HLA-typed, an early data release held 80 million or so unique TCRs. Study observations and caveats: In a later analysis, DRB1 alleles had the most associated TCRs; HLA-C alleles the fewest. Presence/absence analyses took donor sequencing depth as roughly uniform. When a later analysis compared HLA-associated TCR beta chains with equally common others, the HLA-associated chains turned out to be more clonally expanded and to have lower generation probabilities.

Looked up from germline, CDR1 is ENHRY and CDR2 is SYGVKD. The CDR3 runs to 14 residues. The V end was cut by 3 bases, the J end by 5 bases, with 11 bases between. A multiplex PCR was run with 60 Vbeta primers and 13 Jbeta primers. The protocol was immunoSEQ multiplex PCR, while the TCRdb copy is restricted to in-frame clones and leaves out a portion. The data hold 150,000 or so clones, with over 65% observed a single time. Specimen: PBMCs. The rearrangement joins TRBV10-3 to TRBJ2-1, with TRBD1 as a possible D gene (7 bases). This sequence was found in a woman aged 40 to 50 in good health and CMV-seronegative. Here the CDR3 DNA reads TGTGCCATCAGTGAACAGGGGAGGCACAATGAGCAGTTCTTC. Its protein is CAISEQGRHNEQFF.